A selection of T cell receptor beta chains follows, all from one sample in a study of blood T cells in healthy people across ages. Each CDR3 protein is one row after TCRdb ran MiXCR on the 5' RACE reads. The data show some 370,000 distinct CDR3 sequences, approximately 47% seen once. Sequenced input: blood. Receptors were obtained from a man aged 55 to 70 in good health. CDR3s include the opening cysteine and the closing phenylalanine or tryptophan. A D gene is named only where the DNA matches it firmly. Only some rows state a clone size, as once, few, many or a class for expanded clones.

j_call clone_size v_call d_call cdr3_aa cdr3_nt
TRBJ1-1 - TRBV29-1 TRBD1 CSVPGQGNTEAFF TGCAGCGTTCCCGGACAGGGGAACACTGAAGCTTTCTTT
TRBJ2-7 few TRBV20-1 TRBD1 CSAPWDRGSYEQYF TGCAGTGCTCCCTGGGACAGGGGTAGTTACGAGCAGTACTTC
TRBJ2-1 few TRBV10-3 - CAINGQAGNNEQFF TGTGCCATCAACGGCCAGGCAGGAAACAATGAGCAGTTCTTC
TRBJ2-3 once TRBV4-3 TRBD2 CASSPGLAGQDTQYF TGCGCCAGCAGCCCAGGACTAGCGGGACAAGATACGCAGTATTTT
TRBJ2-7 - TRBV20-1 - CSARPSFGYEQYF TGCAGTGCTAGACCGAGCTTTGGCTACGAGCAGTACTTC
TRBJ1-1 - TRBV6-6 - CASNKQAVNTEAFF TGTGCCAGCAACAAACAGGCCGTGAACACTGAAGCTTTCTTT
TRBJ2-2 - TRBV4-3 - CASSQDGGFGGELFF TGCGCCAGCAGTCAAGATGGGGGGTTTGGCGGGGAGCTGTTTTTT
TRBJ2-1 - TRBV6-5 TRBD2 CASSYGTSGANEQFF TGTGCCAGCAGTTACGGGACTAGCGGGGCCAATGAGCAGTTCTTC
TRBJ1-4 - TRBV5-1 - CASSLAAGAGEKLFF TGCGCCAGCAGCTTGGCCGCAGGGGCTGGTGAAAAACTGTTTTTT
TRBJ2-3 - TRBV2 TRBD2 CASIGLAGVRDTQYF TGTGCCAGCATAGGACTAGCGGGGGTGAGAGATACGCAGTATTTT
TRBJ2-1 - TRBV27 TRBD2 CASSRPSGGDEQFF TGTGCCAGCAGTCGACCTAGCGGGGGGGACGAGCAGTTCTTC
TRBJ2-5 - TRBV6-5 TRBD2 CASSSPSGPRETQYF TGTGCCAGCAGTTCGCCTAGCGGGCCTCGGGAGACCCAGTACTTC
TRBJ2-6 - TRBV11-1 - CASSLVPHPLGISSGANVLTF TGTGCCAGCAGCTTAGTCCCCCACCCCTTGGGAATCTCCTCTGGGGCCAACGTCCTGACTTTC
TRBJ2-5 many TRBV9 - CASSGGLQETQYF TGTGCCAGCAGCGGGGGACTTCAAGAGACCCAGTACTTC
TRBJ2-3 - TRBV5-1 - CASSLDGGKADTQYF TGCGCCAGCAGCTTGGATGGGGGTAAGGCAGATACGCAGTATTTT
TRBJ1-1 - TRBV6-2/TRBV6-3 - CASRQHNKNTEAFF TGTGCCAGCAGACAACACAACAAGAACACTGAAGCTTTCTTT
TRBJ1-6 few TRBV14 TRBD1 CASSQDLQGAYSPLHF TGTGCCAGCAGCCAAGACCTACAGGGGGCTTATTCACCCCTCCACTTT
TRBJ2-7 - TRBV10-3 TRBD1 CAIRKGTGGSYEQYF TGTGCCATCAGAAAGGGGACAGGGGGTTCCTACGAGCAGTACTTC
TRBJ2-5 few TRBV25-1 TRBD1 CASSTGTGTETQYF TGTGCCAGCAGTACCGGGACAGGGACGGAGACCCAGTACTTC
TRBJ1-5 once TRBV21-1 - CASSKRNGPSNQPQHF TGTGCCAGCAGCAAGAGAAACGGACCTAGCAATCAGCCCCAGCATTTT
TRBJ2-7 - TRBV5-1 TRBD2 CASSFGLAVYEQYF TGCGCCAGCAGCTTCGGACTAGCGGTTTACGAGCAGTACTTC
TRBJ2-5 - TRBV7-2 TRBD1 CASSLTGQVGETQYF TGTGCCAGCAGCTTAACGGGACAGGTGGGAGAGACCCAGTACTTC
TRBJ2-1 - TRBV20-1 TRBD2 CSATRTSGMNNEQFF TGCAGTGCTACCAGGACTAGCGGGATGAACAATGAGCAGTTCTTC
TRBJ2-3 - TRBV12-5 - CASGSTDTTGADTQYF TGTGCTAGTGGTTCAACTGACACTACAGGAGCAGATACGCAGTATTTT